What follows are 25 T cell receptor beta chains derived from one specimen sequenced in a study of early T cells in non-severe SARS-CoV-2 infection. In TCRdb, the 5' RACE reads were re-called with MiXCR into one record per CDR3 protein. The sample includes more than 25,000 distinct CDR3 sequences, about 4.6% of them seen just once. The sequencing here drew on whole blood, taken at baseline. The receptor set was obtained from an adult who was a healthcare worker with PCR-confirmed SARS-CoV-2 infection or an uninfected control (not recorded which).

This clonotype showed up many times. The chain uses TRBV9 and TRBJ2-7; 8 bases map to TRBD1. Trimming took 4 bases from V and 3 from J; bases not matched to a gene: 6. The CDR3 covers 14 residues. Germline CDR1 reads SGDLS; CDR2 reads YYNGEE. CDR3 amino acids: CASSSSDRVYEQYF. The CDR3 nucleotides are TGTGCCAGCAGCTCTTCGGACAGGGTCTACGAGCAGTACTTC.

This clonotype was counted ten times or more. Here the CDR3 reads CSETAPNTEAFF. CDR3 in DNA: TGCAGCGAAACAGCTCCGAACACTGAAGCTTTCTTT. V gene TRBV29-1 combines with J gene TRBJ1-1; D is undetermined. The CDR3 has 12 residues. V lost 7 bases and J lost 1, with 10 bases in between. The germline CDR1 and CDR2 sequences are SQVTM and ANQGSEA.

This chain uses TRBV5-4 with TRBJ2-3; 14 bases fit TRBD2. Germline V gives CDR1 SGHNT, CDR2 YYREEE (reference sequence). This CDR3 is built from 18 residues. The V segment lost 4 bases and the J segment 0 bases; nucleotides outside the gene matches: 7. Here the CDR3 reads CASSPRTSGGLSTDTQYF. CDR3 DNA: TGTGCCAGCAGCCCGAGGACTAGCGGGGGGCTGAGCACAGATACGCAGTATTTT.

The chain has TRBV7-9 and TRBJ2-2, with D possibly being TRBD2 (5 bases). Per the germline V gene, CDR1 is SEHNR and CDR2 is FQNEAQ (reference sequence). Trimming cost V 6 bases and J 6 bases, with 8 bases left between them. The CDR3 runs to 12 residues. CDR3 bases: TGTGCCAGCAGGCTAGCCGCCGGGGAGCTGTTTTTT. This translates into CASRLAAGELFF.

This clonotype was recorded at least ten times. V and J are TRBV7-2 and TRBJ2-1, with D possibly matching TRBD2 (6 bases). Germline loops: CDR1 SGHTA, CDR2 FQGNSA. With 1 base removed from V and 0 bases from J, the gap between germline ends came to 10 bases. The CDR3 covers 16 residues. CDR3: CASSLVGGVSYNEQFF. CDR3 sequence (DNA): TGTGCCAGCAGCTTAGTTGGCGGGGTCTCCTACAATGAGCAGTTCTTC.

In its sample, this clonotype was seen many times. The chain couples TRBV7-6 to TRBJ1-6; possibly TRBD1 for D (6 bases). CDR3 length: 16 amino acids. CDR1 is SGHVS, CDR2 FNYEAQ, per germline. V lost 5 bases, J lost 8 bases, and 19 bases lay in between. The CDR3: CASSVRLGGGDSPLHF. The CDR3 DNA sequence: TGTGCCAGCAGCGTCCGTTTAGGGGGAGGAGATTCACCCCTCCACTTT.

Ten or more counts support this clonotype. The CDR3 bases are TGTGCCAGCAGGGAATGGCGTATGGGCACAGATACGCAGTATTTT. Amino acid sequence: CASREWRMGTDTQYF. J is TRBJ2-3 and V is TRBV27; D is ambiguous. With 6 bases removed from V and 1 base from J, the gap between germline ends came to 14 bases. The length of the CDR3 is 15 residues. CDR1 and CDR2 from the germline V gene are MNHEY and SMNVEV (reference sequence).

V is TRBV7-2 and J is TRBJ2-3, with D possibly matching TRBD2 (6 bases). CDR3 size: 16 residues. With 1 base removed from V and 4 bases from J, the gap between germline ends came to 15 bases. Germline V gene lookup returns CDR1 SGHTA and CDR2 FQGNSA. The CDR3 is CASSLGTGGVADTQYF. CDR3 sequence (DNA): TGTGCCAGCAGCTTAGGGACCGGAGGGGTTGCAGATACGCAGTATTTT.

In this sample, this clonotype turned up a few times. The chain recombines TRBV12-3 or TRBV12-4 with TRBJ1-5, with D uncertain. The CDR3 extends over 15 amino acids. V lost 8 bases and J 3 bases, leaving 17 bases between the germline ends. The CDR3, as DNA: TGTGCCAGCTCTCACTCGGGCGCCCCCAATCAGCCCCAGCATTTT. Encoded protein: CASSHSGAPNQPQHF.

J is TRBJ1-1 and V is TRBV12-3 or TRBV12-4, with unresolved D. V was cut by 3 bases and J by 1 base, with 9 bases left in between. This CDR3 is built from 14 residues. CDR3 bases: TGTGCCAGCAGTTTTTACAGAGAGAACACTGAAGCTTTCTTT. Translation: CASSFYRENTEAFF.

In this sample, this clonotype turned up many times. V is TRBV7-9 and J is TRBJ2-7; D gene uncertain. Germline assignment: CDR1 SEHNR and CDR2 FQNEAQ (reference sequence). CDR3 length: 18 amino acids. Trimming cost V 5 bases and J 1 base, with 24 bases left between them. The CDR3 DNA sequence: TGTGCCAGCAGCCCAAATATCGGTATGGGCCACCCTTCCTACGAGCAGTACTTC. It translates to CASSPNIGMGHPSYEQYF.

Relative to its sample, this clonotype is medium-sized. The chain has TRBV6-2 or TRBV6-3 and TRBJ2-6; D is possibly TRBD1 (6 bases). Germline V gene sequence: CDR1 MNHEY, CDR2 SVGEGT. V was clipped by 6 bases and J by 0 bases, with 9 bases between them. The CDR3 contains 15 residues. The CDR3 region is CASRTGRSGANVLTF. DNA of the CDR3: TGTGCCAGCAGAACAGGGCGCTCTGGGGCCAACGTCCTGACTTTC.

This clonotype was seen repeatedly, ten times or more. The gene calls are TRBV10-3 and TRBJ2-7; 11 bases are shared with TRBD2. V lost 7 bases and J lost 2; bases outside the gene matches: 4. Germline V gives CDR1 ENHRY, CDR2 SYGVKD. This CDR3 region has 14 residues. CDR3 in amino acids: CAIMGTSGTYEQYF. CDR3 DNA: TGTGCCATCATGGGGACTAGCGGCACCTACGAGCAGTACTTC.

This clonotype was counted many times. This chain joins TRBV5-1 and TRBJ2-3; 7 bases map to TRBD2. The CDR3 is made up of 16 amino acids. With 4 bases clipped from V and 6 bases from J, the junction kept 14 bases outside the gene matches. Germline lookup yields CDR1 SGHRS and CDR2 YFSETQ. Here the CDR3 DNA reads TGCGCCAGCAGCCTTCCCTTAGCGGGCTTCGTCGATACGCAGTATTTT. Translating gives CASSLPLAGFVDTQYF.

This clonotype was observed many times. CDR3 region: CASSQADGIIHYTF. The CDR3 DNA follows: TGTGCCAGCAGCCAAGCGGACGGTATCATCCACTACACCTTC. The chain recombines TRBV14 with TRBJ1-2; unclear D gene. The V gene's germline CDR1 is SGHDN and CDR2 FVKESK. Trimming took off 1 base at V and 10 bases at J, with 16 bases between the two ends. The CDR3 runs to 14 residues.

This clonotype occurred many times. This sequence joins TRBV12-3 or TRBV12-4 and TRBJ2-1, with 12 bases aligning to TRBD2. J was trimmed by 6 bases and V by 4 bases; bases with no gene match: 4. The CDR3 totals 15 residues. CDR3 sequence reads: CASSSGTSGFNEQFF. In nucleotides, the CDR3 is TGTGCCAGCAGTTCCGGGACTAGCGGGTTCAATGAGCAGTTCTTC.

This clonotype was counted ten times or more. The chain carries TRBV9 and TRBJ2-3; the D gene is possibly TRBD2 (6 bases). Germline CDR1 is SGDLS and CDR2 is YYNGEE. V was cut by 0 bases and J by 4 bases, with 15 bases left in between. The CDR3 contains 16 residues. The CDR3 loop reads CASSVGALDYADTQYF. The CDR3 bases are TGTGCCAGCAGCGTAGGGGCCCTGGACTACGCAGATACGCAGTATTTT. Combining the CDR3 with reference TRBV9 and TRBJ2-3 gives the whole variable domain DSGVTQTPKHLITATGQRVTLRCSPRSGDLSVYWYQQSLDQGLQFLIQYYNGEERAKGNILERFSAQQFPDLHSELNLSSLELGDSALYFCASSVGALDYADTQYFGPGTRLTVL.

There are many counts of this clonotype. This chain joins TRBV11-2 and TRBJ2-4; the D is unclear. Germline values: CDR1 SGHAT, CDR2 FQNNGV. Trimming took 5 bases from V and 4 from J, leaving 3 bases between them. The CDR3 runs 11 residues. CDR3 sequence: CASSQKNIQYF. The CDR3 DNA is TGTGCCAGCAGCCAAAAAAACATTCAGTACTTC.

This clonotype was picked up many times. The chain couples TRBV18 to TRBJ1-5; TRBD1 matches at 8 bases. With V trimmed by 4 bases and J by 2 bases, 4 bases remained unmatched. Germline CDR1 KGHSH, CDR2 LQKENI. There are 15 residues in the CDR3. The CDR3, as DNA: TGTGCCAGCTCACAGACAGGGGCCGGCAATCAGCCCCAGCATTTT. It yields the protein CASSQTGAGNQPQHF.

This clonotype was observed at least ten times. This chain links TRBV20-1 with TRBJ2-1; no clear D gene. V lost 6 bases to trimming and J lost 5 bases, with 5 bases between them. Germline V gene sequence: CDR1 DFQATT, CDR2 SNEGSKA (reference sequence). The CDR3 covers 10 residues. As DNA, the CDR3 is TGCAGTGCGGAGAACAATGAGCAGTTCTTC. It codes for CSAENNEQFF.

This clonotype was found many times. The CDR3: CASSIGRVSNEQFF. CDR3 DNA sequence: TGTGCCAGTAGTATTGGCAGGGTGAGCAATGAGCAGTTCTTC. This chain uses TRBV19 with TRBJ2-1, with D maybe TRBD1 (5 bases). V lost 3 bases and J 6 bases, leaving 12 bases between the germline ends. The CDR3 is made up of 14 amino acids. Looked up from germline, CDR1 is LNHDA and CDR2 is SQIVND (reference sequence).

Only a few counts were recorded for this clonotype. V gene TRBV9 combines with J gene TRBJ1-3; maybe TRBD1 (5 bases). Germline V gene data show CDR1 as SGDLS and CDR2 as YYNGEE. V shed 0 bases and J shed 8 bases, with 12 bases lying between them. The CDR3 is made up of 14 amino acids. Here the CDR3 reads CASSVGGADHTIYF. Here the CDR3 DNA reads TGTGCCAGCAGCGTAGGCGGGGCCGACCACACCATATATTTT.

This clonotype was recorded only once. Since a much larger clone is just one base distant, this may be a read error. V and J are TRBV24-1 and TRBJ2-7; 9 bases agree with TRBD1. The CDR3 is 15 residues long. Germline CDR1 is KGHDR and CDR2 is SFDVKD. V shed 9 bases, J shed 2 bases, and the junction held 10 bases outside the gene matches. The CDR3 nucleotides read TGTGCCACCTCCGGGACAGGGCGACCTCCCTACGAGCAGTACTTC. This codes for CATSGTGRPPYEQYF.

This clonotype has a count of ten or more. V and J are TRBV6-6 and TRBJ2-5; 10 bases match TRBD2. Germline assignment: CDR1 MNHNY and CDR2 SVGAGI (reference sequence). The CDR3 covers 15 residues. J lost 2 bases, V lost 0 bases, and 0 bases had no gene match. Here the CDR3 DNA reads TGTGCCAGCAGTTACTCTAGCGGGGGGCAAGAGACCCAGTACTTC. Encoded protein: CASSYSSGGQETQYF.

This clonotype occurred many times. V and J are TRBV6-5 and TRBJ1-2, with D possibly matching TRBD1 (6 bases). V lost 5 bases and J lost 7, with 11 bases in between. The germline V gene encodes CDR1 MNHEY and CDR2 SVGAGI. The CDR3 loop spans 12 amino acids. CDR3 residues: CASSVQGTGYTF. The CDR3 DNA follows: TGTGCCAGCAGTGTACAGGGAACTGGCTACACCTTC.